This T cell receptor beta chain was retrieved from a study of PD-L1 blockade in urothelial cancer. Overall study context: Bladder-origin urothelial cancer in males described about 90% of the roughly 30 patients. Tumor specimens possessed a median of about 1,500 T cells.

The V and J ends lost 6 bases and 4 bases respectively, with 18 bases between them. The CDR3 covers 15 residues. The germline gives CDR1 SGHNT, CDR2 YENEEA. This clone was recorded at least ten times. Clones were sequenced by immunoSEQ multiplex PCR, and TCRdb holds only the in-frame ones, with some missing. This sample has 30,000 to 40,000 clones, with roughly a third found just once. The sequence was obtained from a man in his sixties with urothelial cancer. This material consisted of tumor tissue, taken before atezolizumab (anti-PD-L1) treatment. The chain combines TRBV11-3 with TRBJ1-1; D is uncertain. The CDR3 region is CASSHGWAEGTEAFF. The CDR3 DNA sequence: TGTGCCAGCAGTCATGGTTGGGCAGAGGGCACTGAAGCTTTCTTT.